This T cell receptor beta chain was identified in a study of cytotoxic CD8 clonotypes in ibrutinib-treated CLL. Study-level information: Partial response occurred in roughly 25 patients and complete response in 2; at median around 70 months, approximately 14 remained remitted and about twelve progressed. After a median approximately 12 months on treatment (6 to 36), response samples were drawn.

The method was immunoSEQ multiplex PCR; TCRdb's version includes in-frame clones alone and lacks a portion of them. Of roughly 70,000 clones listed, 90% were seen once; the top ten hold approximately 3%. Study results and caveats: The study found public clonotypes uncommon, contracting or stable on treatment. A difference in sampling times existed between sustained-remission and progressing patients.

Comments on this clone: Its antigen is unidentified.

This CDR3 comprises 16 residues. V trimming: 5 bases; J trimming: 10 bases; junction bases outside the gene matches: 14. Germline values: CDR1 SGHAT, CDR2 FQDESV (reference sequence). This receptor was taken from a human donor with chronic lymphocytic leukemia. The sample here was PBMCs, taken after 12 months of ibrutinib treatment. The V gene is TRBV11-1, the J gene TRBJ2-1; TRBD2 matches at 10 bases. This CDR3 is CASSRKLSGRAGEQFF. The CDR3 bases are TGTGCCAGCAGCCGCAAGCTGAGCGGGAGGGCGGGGGAGCAGTTCTTC. Complete variable domain (other parts from reference TRBV11-1 and TRBJ2-1): EAEVAQSPRYKITEKSQAVAFWCDPISGHATLYWYRQILGQGPELLVQFQDESVVDDSQLPKDRFSAERLKGVDSTLKIQPAELGDSAMYLCASSRKLSGRAGEQFFGPGTRLTVL.